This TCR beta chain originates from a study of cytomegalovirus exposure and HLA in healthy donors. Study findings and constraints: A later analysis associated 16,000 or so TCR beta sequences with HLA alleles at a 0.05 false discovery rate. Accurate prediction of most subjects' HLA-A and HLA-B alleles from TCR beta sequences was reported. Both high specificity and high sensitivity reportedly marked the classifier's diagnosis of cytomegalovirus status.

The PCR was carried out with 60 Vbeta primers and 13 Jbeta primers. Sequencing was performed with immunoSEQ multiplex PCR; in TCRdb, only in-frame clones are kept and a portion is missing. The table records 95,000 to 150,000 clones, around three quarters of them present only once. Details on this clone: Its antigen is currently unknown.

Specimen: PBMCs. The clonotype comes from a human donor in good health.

CDR3 bases: TGTGCCAGTAGTGGACGACAGGGGTCCTACGAGCAGTACTTC. Its protein product is CASSGRQGSYEQYF. This chain joins TRBV19 and TRBJ2-7; 8 nucleotides line up with TRBD1. Germline-derived CDR1 and CDR2 are LNHDA and SQIVND (reference sequence). J was trimmed by 1 base and V by 5 bases; bases with no gene match: 4. CDR3 length equals 14 residues.